These 19 T cell receptor beta chains were sequenced from one sample in a study of early T cells in non-severe SARS-CoV-2 infection. TCRdb used MiXCR to reprocess the 5' RACE reads, holding one entry per CDR3 protein. The sample comprises 70,000 to 90,000 distinct CDR3 sequences, about 14% of which are singletons, and roughly an eighth rests with the top ten. Sequences were obtained from whole blood. These receptors were collected from an adult who was a healthcare worker with PCR-confirmed SARS-CoV-2 infection or an uninfected control (not recorded which).

The rearrangement links TRBV11-2 to TRBJ2-2, with a tentative D call TRBD1 (6 bases). Looked up from germline, CDR1 is SGHAT and CDR2 is FQNNGV. This CDR3 contains 16 residues. V gave up 1 base and J gave up 10 bases, with 19 bases separating them. This CDR3 is CASSLGGLFGGEELFF. CDR3 DNA sequence: TGTGCCAGCAGCTTAGGCGGCCTGTTTGGGGGCGAGGAGCTGTTTTTT.

This clonotype was picked up a small number of times. This chain connects TRBV18 to TRBJ2-7, with TRBD1 matching over 7 bases. J was trimmed by 5 bases and V by 3 bases; bases with no gene match: 4. The CDR3 is 13 amino acids. CDR1 KGHSH and CDR2 LQKENI come from the germline V gene. Here the CDR3 reads CASSPRTGDEQYF. Here the CDR3 DNA reads TGTGCCAGCTCACCGCGGACAGGTGACGAGCAGTACTTC.

Many counts were recorded for this clonotype. V gene TRBV5-1 combines with J gene TRBJ2-7, with D perhaps given as TRBD1 or TRBD2 (6 bases each). The germline CDR1 and CDR2 sequences are SGHRS and YFSETQ. V lost 1 base to trimming and J lost 5 bases, with 13 bases between them. The CDR3 sequence is 14 residues long. CDR3: CASSLRGRIDEQYF. The CDR3 nucleotides are TGCGCCAGCAGCTTGCGGGGGCGCATCGACGAGCAGTACTTC.

The table lists this clonotype with a few counts. The rearrangement uses TRBV11-2 and TRBJ2-1, with 8 bases that match TRBD2. V gave up 2 bases and J gave up 8 bases; unmatched junction bases: 8. The CDR3 has 15 residues. The germline gives CDR1 SGHAT, CDR2 FQNNGV. The chain's CDR3 is CASSLREGGSDEQFF. Here the CDR3 DNA reads TGTGCCAGCAGCTTACGGGAGGGCGGGAGTGATGAGCAGTTCTTC. The complete variable domain, with remaining parts taken from reference TRBV11-2 and TRBJ2-1, reads EAGVAQSPRYKIIEKRQSVAFWCNPISGHATLYWYQQILGQGPKLLIQFQNNGVVDDSQLPKDRFSAERLKGVDSTLKIQPAKLEDSAVYLCASSLREGGSDEQFFGPGTRLTVL.

At least ten counts were recorded for this clonotype. This rearrangement joins TRBV9 to TRBJ2-7; 11 positions match TRBD1. Germline V gives CDR1 SGDLS, CDR2 YYNGEE. V lost 1 base, J lost 2 bases, and 14 bases stayed unmatched. The CDR3 has 19 amino acids. The CDR3 region has the DNA TGTGCCAGCAGCGTAAAAGAGGACAGGGGGCGCATCAACACCTACGAGCAGTACTTC. It is translated as CASSVKEDRGRINTYEQYF.

The chain joins TRBV6-2 or TRBV6-3 to TRBJ2-3; D gene unclear. Trimming took off 6 bases at V and 4 bases at J, with 11 bases between the two ends. The CDR3 extends over 13 amino acids. Looked up from germline, CDR1 is MNHEY and CDR2 is SVGEGT. CDR3 coding DNA: TGTGCCAGCAGGCCAGACGCAGCAGATACGCAGTATTTT. As protein: CASRPDAADTQYF.

The genes are TRBV12-3 or TRBV12-4 and TRBJ1-5, with 8 bases identical to TRBD1. This CDR3 is built from 15 residues. The V gene end was trimmed by 3 bases and the J gene end by 4 bases; junction bases not matched to a gene: 5. The CDR3 region has the DNA TGTGCCAGCAGTTTTACGACAGGGGTGAATCAGCCCCAGCATTTT. It yields the protein CASSFTTGVNQPQHF.

This clonotype was seen a handful of times. The rearrangement links TRBV3-1 to TRBJ1-2; tentatively, D is TRBD1 (5 bases). Trimming took off 4 bases at V and 8 bases at J, with 11 bases between the two ends. CDR3 length: 12 residues. Germline V lookup: CDR1 LGHDT, CDR2 YNNKEL (reference sequence). Here the CDR3 reads CASSPAGRGYTF. CDR3 nucleotides: TGTGCCAGCAGCCCAGCAGGGAGGGGCTACACCTTC.

This clonotype has at least ten counts. The rearrangement joins TRBV7-2 to TRBJ2-7; TRBD2 agrees at 9 bases. CDR1 is SGHTA and CDR2 is FQGNSA in the germline V gene. The CDR3 spans 15 residues. Germline trimming cut 5 bases from V and 6 bases from J; bases unmatched to any gene: 11. The CDR3 DNA is TGTGCCAGCAGCGAGAGGCCCCTAGCGGGATCCGAGCAGTACTTC. This sequence encodes CASSERPLAGSEQYF.

The chain has TRBV28 and TRBJ1-2; D unresolved. The V gene lost 4 bases and the J gene lost 5 bases, with 14 bases spanning the gap. Germline V gives CDR1 MDHEN, CDR2 SYDVKM. This CDR3 contains 14 residues. The CDR3 DNA follows: TGTGCCAGCAGTTCTCTAGTGACACCGTATGGCTACACCTTC. Translated, it gives CASSSLVTPYGYTF.

The V gene is TRBV6-1, the J gene TRBJ2-7, with 12 bases matching TRBD1. V lost 4 bases, J lost 5 bases, and 3 bases stayed unmatched. The CDR3 sequence is 14 residues long. Per the germline V gene, CDR1 is MNHNS and CDR2 is SASEGT. DNA for the CDR3: TGTGCCAGCAGTGCCGGGACAGGGGGCGACGAGCAGTACTTC. Protein product: CASSAGTGGDEQYF.

This clonotype has just a few counts. The rearrangement joins TRBV19 to TRBJ2-3; 14 nucleotides align to TRBD2. J was trimmed by 4 bases and V by 3 bases; bases with no gene match: 6. The CDR3 sequence is 17 residues long. Germline V gene data show CDR1 as LNHDA and CDR2 as SQIVND (reference sequence). The CDR3 loop reads CASSIMGLAGAADTQYF. The CDR3, as DNA: TGTGCCAGTAGTATTATGGGACTAGCGGGAGCAGCAGATACGCAGTATTTT.

This clonotype has at least ten counts. The V gene is TRBV28, the J gene TRBJ2-4, with TRBD1 identical over 7 bases. There are 16 residues in the CDR3. Germline V gives CDR1 MDHEN, CDR2 SYDVKM. V was clipped by 3 bases and J by 3 bases; unmatched bases: 8. In nucleotides, the CDR3 is TGTGCCAGCAGTTTCACAGGGGTTCGAGTCAAAAACATTCAGTACTTC. Its protein is CASSFTGVRVKNIQYF.

This clonotype was detected a few times. J is TRBJ1-1 and V is TRBV6-1; the D is unclear. The CDR3 length is 13 residues. Trimming took off 5 bases at V and 0 bases at J, with 7 bases between the two ends. Germline assignment: CDR1 MNHNS and CDR2 SASEGT. This CDR3 is CASSYTLNTEAFF. The DNA of the CDR3 is TGTGCCAGCAGTTACACTTTGAACACTGAAGCTTTCTTT.

This clonotype appeared a few times. This sequence joins TRBV29-1 and TRBJ2-5, with 7 bases fitting TRBD2. Germline CDR1 and CDR2: SQVTM and ANQGSEA. V lost 7 bases to trimming and J lost 4 bases; unmatched junction nucleotides: 6. The CDR3 runs 12 residues. The CDR3: CSAVRGTETQYF. The CDR3 coding sequence is TGCAGCGCCGTGCGGGGGACAGAGACCCAGTACTTC.

This clonotype showed up just a few times. The rearrangement uses TRBV5-1 and TRBJ2-2; 10 bases are a match to TRBD2. The CDR3 loop spans 19 amino acids. V dropped 2 bases and J dropped 1; count of bases not matched to a gene: 11. The germline V gene encodes CDR1 SGHRS and CDR2 YFSETQ. The CDR3 bases are TGCGCCAGCAGCTTTCGGGTTGGGAGACTAGCGGGGAACACCGGGGAGCTGTTTTTT. Translation: CASSFRVGRLAGNTGELFF.

V and J are TRBV20-1 and TRBJ2-6, with a tentative D call TRBD1 (6 bases). Between the trimmed V and J ends, which lost 3 bases and 4 bases, there was a span of 16 bases. This CDR3 is built from 16 residues. Per germline, CDR1 DFQATT and CDR2 SNEGSKA (reference sequence). CDR3 loop: CSAREVVGAGANVLTF. The CDR3 region has the DNA TGCAGTGCTAGGGAGGTTGTGGGGGCAGGGGCCAACGTCCTGACTTTC.

In its sample, this clonotype was seen many times. The chain employs TRBV28 and TRBJ1-5; no clear D gene. The germline gives CDR1 MDHEN, CDR2 SYDVKM. The CDR3 is 12 residues long. Trimming took 8 bases from V and 10 from J, leaving 15 bases between them. Here the CDR3 DNA reads TGTGCCAGCGATAGGACGGTCAGCCCCCAGCATTTT. Translating it yields CASDRTVSPQHF.

By sample share, this clonotype is medium-sized (0.01 to 0.1%). The gene calls are TRBV29-1 and TRBJ1-5, with D unclear. The CDR3 sequence is 14 residues long. Trimming shortened V by 7 bases and J by 2 bases, and 15 bases separated the two germline ends. From germline, CDR1 is SQVTM and CDR2 ANQGSEA. DNA of the CDR3: TGCAGCGCGGTCTGGGGTACGGGCAATCAGCCCCAGCATTTT. Translated, it gives CSAVWGTGNQPQHF.